This T cell receptor (beta chain) was sequenced in a study of blood T cell repertoires in COVID-19. Background on the study: There were acute and convalescent COVID-19 samples, and they came from the United States, Italy and Spain. Sample material is recorded as cDNA or gDNA derived from T cells, B-cell-depleted T cells, or PBMCs.

Per the authors' pipeline: Estimates of nucleated cell counts were drawn from the amplification of reference gene primers. Here immunoSEQ multiplex PCR was the method, and the copy in TCRdb shows in-frame clones only, minus some. For V, J and clone size, that table is used; D and trimming come from the DNA. The sample shows under 200,000 clones, nearly 90% of them seen only once. Germline V gene lookup returns CDR1 KGHSH and CDR2 LQKENI. CDR3 length: 15 amino acids. V gave up 2 bases and J gave up 7 bases, with 17 bases separating them. Sequenced input: peripheral blood. The gene calls are TRBV18 and TRBJ1-2; TRBD1 is a possible D gene (5 bases). The receptor was derived from a man aged 55 to 70 with active or convalescent COVID-19. CDR3 amino acids: CASSPTTTVEAGYTF. In DNA form, the CDR3 reads TGTGCCAGCTCACCAACTACGACAGTCGAGGCTGGCTACACCTTC.